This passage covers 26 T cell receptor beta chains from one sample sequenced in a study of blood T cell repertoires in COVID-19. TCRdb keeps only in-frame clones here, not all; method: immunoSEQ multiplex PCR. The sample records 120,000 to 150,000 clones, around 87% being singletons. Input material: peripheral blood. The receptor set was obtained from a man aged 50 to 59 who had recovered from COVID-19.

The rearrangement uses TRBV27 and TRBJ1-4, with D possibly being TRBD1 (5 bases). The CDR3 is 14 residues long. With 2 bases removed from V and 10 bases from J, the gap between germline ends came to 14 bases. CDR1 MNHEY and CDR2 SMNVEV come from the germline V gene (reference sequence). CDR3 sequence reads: CASSLTTDIGKLFF. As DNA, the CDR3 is TGTGCCAGCAGTTTAACGACAGACATAGGAAAACTGTTTTTT.

The CDR3 DNA is TGTGCCAGCAGCCCTTGGCAGGGGATTGGTGAAAAACTGTTTTTT. Its protein is CASSPWQGIGEKLFF. The chain recombines TRBV7-6 with TRBJ1-4; maybe TRBD1 (6 bases). From germline, CDR1 is SGHVS and CDR2 FNYEAQ. V was cut by 5 bases and J by 7 bases, with 17 bases left in between. The length of the CDR3 is 15 residues.

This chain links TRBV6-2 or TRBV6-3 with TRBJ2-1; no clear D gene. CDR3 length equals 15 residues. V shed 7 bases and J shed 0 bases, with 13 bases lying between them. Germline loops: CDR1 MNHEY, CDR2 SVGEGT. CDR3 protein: CASNPTRSSYNEQFF. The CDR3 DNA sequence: TGTGCCAGCAACCCCACCCGGAGCTCCTACAATGAGCAGTTCTTC.

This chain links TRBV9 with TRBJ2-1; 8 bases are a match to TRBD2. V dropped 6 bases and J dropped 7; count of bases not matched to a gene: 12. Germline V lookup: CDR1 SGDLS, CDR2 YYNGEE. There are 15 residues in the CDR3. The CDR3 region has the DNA TGTGCCAGCAACCGCGAGGGAGCGGGGGCTAATGAGCAGTTCTTC. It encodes CASNREGAGANEQFF.

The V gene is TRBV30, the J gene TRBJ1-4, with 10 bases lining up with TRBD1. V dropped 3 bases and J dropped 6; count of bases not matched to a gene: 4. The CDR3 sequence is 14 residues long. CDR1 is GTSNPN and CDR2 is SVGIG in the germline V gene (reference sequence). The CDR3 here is CAWRSGTGDEKLFF. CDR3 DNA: TGTGCCTGGAGGTCCGGGACAGGGGATGAAAAACTGTTTTTT.

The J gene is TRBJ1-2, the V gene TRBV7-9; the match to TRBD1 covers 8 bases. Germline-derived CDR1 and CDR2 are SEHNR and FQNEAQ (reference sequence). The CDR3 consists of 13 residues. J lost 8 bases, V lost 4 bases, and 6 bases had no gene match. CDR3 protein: CASSSLQGDGYTF. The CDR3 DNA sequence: TGTGCCAGCAGCTCACTACAGGGGGACGGCTACACCTTC.

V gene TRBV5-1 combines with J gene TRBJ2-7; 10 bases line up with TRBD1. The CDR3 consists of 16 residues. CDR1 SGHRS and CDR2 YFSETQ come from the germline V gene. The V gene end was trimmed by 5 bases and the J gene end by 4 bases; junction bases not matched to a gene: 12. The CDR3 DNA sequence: TGCGCCAGCAGTTCCACCGGGACAGGGGTAGCATACGAGCAGTACTTC. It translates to CASSSTGTGVAYEQYF.

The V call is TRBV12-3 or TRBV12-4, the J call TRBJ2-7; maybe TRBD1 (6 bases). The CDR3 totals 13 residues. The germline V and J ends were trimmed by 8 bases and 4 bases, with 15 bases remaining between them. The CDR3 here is CASAWTDLYEQYF. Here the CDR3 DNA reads TGTGCCAGCGCCTGGACAGATCTTTACGAGCAGTACTTC.

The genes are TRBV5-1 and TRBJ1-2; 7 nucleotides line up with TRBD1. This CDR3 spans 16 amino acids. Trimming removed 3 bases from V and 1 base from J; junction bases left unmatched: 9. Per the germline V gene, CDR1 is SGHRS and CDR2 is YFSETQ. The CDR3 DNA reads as TGCGCCAGCAGCTCCAGGACAGGACCGCTTAACTATGGCTACACCTTC. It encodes CASSSRTGPLNYGYTF.

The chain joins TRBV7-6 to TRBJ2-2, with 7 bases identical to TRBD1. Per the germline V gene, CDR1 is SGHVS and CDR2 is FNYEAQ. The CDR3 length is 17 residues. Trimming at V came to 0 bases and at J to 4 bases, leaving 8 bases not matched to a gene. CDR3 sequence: CASSLAPPTGTTGELFF. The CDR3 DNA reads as TGTGCCAGCAGCTTAGCGCCCCCGACAGGGACCACCGGGGAGCTGTTTTTT.

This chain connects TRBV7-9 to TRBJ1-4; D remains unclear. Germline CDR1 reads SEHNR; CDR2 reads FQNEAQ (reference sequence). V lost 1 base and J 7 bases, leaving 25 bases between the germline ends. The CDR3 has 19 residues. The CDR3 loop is CASSLVVSGNNLLGEKLFF. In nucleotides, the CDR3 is TGTGCCAGCAGCTTAGTTGTAAGCGGGAATAACCTACTCGGTGAAAAACTGTTTTTT.

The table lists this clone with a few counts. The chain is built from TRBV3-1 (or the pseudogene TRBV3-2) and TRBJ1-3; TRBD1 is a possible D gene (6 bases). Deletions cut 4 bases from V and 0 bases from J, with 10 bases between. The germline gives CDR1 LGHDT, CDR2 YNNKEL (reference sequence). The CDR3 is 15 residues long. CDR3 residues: CASSPTGTSGNTIYF. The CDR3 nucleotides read TGTGCCAGCAGCCCTACAGGGACCTCTGGAAACACCATATATTTT.

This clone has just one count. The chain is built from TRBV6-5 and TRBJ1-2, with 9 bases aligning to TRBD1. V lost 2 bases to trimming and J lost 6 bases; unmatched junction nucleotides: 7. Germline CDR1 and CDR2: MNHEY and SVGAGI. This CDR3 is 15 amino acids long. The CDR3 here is CASSYGTGGGNGYTF. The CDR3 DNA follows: TGTGCCAGCAGTTACGGTACAGGGGGCGGTAATGGCTACACCTTC.

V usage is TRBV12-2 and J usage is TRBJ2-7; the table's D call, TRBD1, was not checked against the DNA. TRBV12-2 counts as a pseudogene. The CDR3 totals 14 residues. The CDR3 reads CASRPPRGPYEQYF. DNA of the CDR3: TGTGCAAGTCGCCCCCCCAGGGGGCCCTACGAGCAGTACTTC.

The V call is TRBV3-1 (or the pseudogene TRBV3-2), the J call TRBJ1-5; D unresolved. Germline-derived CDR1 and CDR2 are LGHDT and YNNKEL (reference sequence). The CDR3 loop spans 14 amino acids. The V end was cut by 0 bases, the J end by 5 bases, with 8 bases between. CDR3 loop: CASSQDQLDQPQHF. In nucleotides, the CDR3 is TGTGCCAGCAGCCAAGACCAGCTAGATCAGCCCCAGCATTTT.

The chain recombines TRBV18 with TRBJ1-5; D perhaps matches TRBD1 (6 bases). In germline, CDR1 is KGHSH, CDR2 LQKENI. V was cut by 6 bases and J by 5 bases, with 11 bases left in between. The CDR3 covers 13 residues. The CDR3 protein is CASSRGGDQPQHF. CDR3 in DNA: TGTGCCAGCTCGCGGGGGGGCGATCAGCCCCAGCATTTT.

As DNA, the CDR3 is TGTGCCAGCAGCTTAGACGGGACAGGGGCTAACTATGGCTACACCTTC. It specifies CASSLDGTGANYGYTF. The V and J genes are TRBV7-8 and TRBJ1-2; 10 bases map to TRBD1. The germline V gene has CDR1 SGHVS and CDR2 FQNEAQ. The CDR3 is 16 residues long. V shed 1 base, J shed 0 bases, and the junction held 2 bases outside the gene matches.

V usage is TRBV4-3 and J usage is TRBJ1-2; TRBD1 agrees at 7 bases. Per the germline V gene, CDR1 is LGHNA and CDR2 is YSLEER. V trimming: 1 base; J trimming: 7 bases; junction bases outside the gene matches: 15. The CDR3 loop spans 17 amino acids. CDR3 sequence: CASSQGLSGDRVSGYTF. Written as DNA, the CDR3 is TGCGCCAGCAGCCAAGGTCTATCGGGAGACAGGGTCTCTGGCTACACCTTC.

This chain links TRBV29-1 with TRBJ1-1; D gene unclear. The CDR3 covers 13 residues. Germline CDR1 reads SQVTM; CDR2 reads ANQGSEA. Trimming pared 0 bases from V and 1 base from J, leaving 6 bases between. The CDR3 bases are TGCAGCGTTGAAGAACACAGGAACACTGAAGCTTTCTTT. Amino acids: CSVEEHRNTEAFF.

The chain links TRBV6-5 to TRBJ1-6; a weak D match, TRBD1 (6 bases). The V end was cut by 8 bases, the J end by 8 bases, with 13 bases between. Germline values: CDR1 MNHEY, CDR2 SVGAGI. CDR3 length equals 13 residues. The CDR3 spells CASAYRVDSPLHF. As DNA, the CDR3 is TGTGCCAGCGCGTACAGGGTGGATTCACCCCTCCACTTT.

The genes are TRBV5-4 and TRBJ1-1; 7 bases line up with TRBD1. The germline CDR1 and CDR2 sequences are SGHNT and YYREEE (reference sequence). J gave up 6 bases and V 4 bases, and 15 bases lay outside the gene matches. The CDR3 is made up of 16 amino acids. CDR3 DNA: TGTGCCAGCAGCGTTGGATTATCCGGGCAGGGGGCTGAAGCTTTCTTT. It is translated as CASSVGLSGQGAEAFF.

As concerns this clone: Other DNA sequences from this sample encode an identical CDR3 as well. CDR3 amino acids: CASSQERGGNQPQHF. Here the CDR3 DNA reads TGTGCCAGCAGCCAAGAGAGGGGGGGTAATCAGCCCCAGCATTTT. The J gene is TRBJ1-5, the V gene TRBV4-2; tentatively, D is TRBD1 (6 bases). The CDR3 totals 15 residues. V was clipped by 0 bases and J by 4 bases, with 10 bases between them. CDR1 and CDR2 from the germline V gene are LGHNA and YNFKEQ.

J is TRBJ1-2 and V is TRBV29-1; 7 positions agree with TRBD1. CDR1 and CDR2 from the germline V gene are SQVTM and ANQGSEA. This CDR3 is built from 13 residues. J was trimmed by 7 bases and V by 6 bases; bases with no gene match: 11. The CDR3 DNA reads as TGCAGCGTGGATCCTCGACAGGGTGGTGGCTACACCTTC. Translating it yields CSVDPRQGGGYTF.

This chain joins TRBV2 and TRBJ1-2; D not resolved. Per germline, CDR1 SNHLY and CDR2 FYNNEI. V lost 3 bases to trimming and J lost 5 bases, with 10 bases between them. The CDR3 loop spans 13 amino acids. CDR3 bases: TGTGCCAGCAGTGATGAGGGAAGGTATGGCTACACCTTC. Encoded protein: CASSDEGRYGYTF.

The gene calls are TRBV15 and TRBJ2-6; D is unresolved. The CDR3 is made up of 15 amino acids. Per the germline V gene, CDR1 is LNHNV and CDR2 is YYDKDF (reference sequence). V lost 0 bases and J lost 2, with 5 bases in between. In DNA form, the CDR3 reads TGTGCCACCAGCAGAGATTCAGCTGGGGCCAACGTCCTGACTTTC. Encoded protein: CATSRDSAGANVLTF.

Here the CDR3 DNA reads TGTGCCAGCAGGACTACAGGGGTGGCCTACAATGAGCAGTTCTTC. Its protein product is CASRTTGVAYNEQFF. J is TRBJ2-1 and V is TRBV6-5, with TRBD1 matching over 7 bases. Germline trimming cut 6 bases from V and 2 bases from J; bases unmatched to any gene: 7. This CDR3 spans 15 amino acids. CDR1 and CDR2 (germline): MNHEY, SVGAGI.